This T cell receptor (beta chain) emerged from a study of T cells in Graves' hyperthyroidism and ophthalmopathy. As for the study in general: Peripheral blood collection took place at initial diagnosis, before any treatment.

This CDR3 is 12 amino acids long. Trimming took 4 bases from V and 5 from J; bases not matched to a gene: 4. Germline V gene lookup returns CDR1 DFQATT and CDR2 SNEGSKA (reference sequence). Any patient presenting with uncontrolled infection, other autoimmune disease, pregnancy or lactation was left out. At least ten counts were recorded for this clonotype. Its antigen is undetermined. RNA transcripts yielded amplified TCR beta CDR3 regions. A first-round RT-PCR of the TCR CDR3 used the HTBI primer set. TCRdb fed the multiplex PCR reads into MiXCR, producing one record per CDR3 protein. Of a few hundred thousand distinct CDR3 sequences listed, approximately 15% are singletons. Study results and limitations: Most thyroid clonotypes with frequency above 0.001 were detected in blood.

This TCR derives from a woman in her thirties or forties with Graves' ophthalmopathy. The chain combines TRBV20-1 with TRBJ1-1; TRBD1 matches 7 bases. Sequences were obtained from blood. CDR3 nucleotides: TGCAGTGCTAAACAGGGGTTGACTGAAGCTTTCTTT. This codes for CSAKQGLTEAFF.